This T cell receptor beta chain is drawn from a study of T cell responses to AZD1222 COVID-19 vaccine. Trimming shortened V by 1 base and J by 2 bases, and 20 bases separated the two germline ends. The germline gives CDR1 SEHNR, CDR2 FQNEAQ (reference sequence). The CDR3 extends over 19 amino acids. Profiling relied on immunoSEQ multiplex PCR, and the TCRdb table lists in-frame clones only, not all of them. Counted here are some 250,000 clones, around 93% occurring once; the ten biggest clones make up 0.5% to 0.65%. The sequencing here drew on peripheral blood, taken 28 days after the second AZD1222 dose. The chain carries TRBV7-9 and TRBJ1-4, with TRBD1 as a possible D gene (6 bases). This clonotype was obtained from an adult who received the AZD1222 COVID-19 vaccine. DNA for the CDR3: TGTGCCAGCAGCTTAGACGGGTTAAGGTGGGGGCAGACTAATGAAAAACTGTTTTTT. This encodes CASSLDGLRWGQTNEKLFF.